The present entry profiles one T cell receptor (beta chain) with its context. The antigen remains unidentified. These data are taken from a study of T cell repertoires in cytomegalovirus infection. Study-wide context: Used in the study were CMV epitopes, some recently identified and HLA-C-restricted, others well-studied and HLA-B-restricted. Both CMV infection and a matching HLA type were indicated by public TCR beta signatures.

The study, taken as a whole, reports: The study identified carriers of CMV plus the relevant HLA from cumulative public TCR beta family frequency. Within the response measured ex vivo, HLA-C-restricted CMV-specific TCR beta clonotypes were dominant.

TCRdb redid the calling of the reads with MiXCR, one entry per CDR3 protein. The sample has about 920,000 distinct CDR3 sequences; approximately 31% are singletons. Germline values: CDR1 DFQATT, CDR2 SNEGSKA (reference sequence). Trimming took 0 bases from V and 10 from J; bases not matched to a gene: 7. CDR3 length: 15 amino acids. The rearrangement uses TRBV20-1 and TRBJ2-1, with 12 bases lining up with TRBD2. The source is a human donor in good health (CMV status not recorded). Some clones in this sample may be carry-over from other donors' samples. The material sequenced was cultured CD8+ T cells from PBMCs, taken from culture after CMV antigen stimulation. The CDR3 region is CSARESSGGAREQFF. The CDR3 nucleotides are TGCAGTGCTAGAGAATCTAGCGGGGGGGCAAGGGAGCAGTTCTTC.